This TCR beta chain stems from a study of T cell changes during pregnancy in multiple sclerosis. This table comes from immunoSEQ multiplex PCR, and its TCRdb copy is limited to in-frame clones, with some not included. This table holds tens of thousands of clones, around 90% found once. The V and J ends lost 5 bases and 5 bases respectively, with 15 bases between them. Germline CDR1 ENHRY, CDR2 SYGVKD. The CDR3 sequence is 15 residues long. The receptor was derived from a female donor with multiple sclerosis, enrolled in a pregnancy study. This sample comprised CD4+ T cells from peripheral blood mononuclear cells, obtained in the second trimester of pregnancy. The chain has TRBV10-3 and TRBJ1-4; the D gene is possibly TRBD1 (5 bases). The CDR3: CAISPGPGMNEKLFF. The CDR3 region has the DNA TGTGCCATCAGTCCAGGCCCAGGGATGAATGAAAAACTGTTTTTT.